These 13 T cell receptor beta chains were all obtained from the same sample, sequenced in a study of early T cells in non-severe SARS-CoV-2 infection. TCRdb re-called the 5' RACE reads through MiXCR, storing one row per CDR3 protein. The sample has 55,000 to 80,000 distinct CDR3 sequences, more than 9% seen once. Sequenced sample: whole blood. The source is an adult who was a healthcare worker with PCR-confirmed SARS-CoV-2 infection or an uninfected control (not recorded which).

This clonotype was counted at least ten times. This chain uses TRBV7-9 with TRBJ2-3; D not certain. Germline CDR1 and CDR2: SEHNR and FQNEAQ (reference sequence). The CDR3 length is 13 residues. Trimming stripped 3 bases from V and 3 bases from J, with 7 bases between. The DNA for the CDR3 is TGTGCCAGCAGCTTTGAATCTACAGATACGCAGTATTTT. Residues: CASSFESTDTQYF.

The V call is TRBV6-5, the J call TRBJ1-6; TRBD1 might be the D (6 bases). The CDR3 is made up of 15 amino acids. Germline V gives CDR1 MNHEY, CDR2 SVGAGI. V shed 7 bases and J shed 1 base, with 11 bases lying between them. DNA of the CDR3: TGTGCCAGCAAGATAGGGGGGTCCTATAATTCACCCCTCCACTTT. Translation gives CASKIGGSYNSPLHF.

As to this clonotype: A much bigger clone sits one base away, suggesting this may be a read error. The chain recombines TRBV5-1 with TRBJ2-3; D is uncertain. The germline V gene has CDR1 SGHRS and CDR2 YFSETQ. The CDR3 sequence is 14 residues long. DNA of the CDR3: TGCACCAGCAGCTTGGAGATGGCGAGAGATACGCAGTATTTT. Translation gives CTSSLEMARDTQYF.

This clonotype was seen at least ten times. The chain carries TRBV11-2 and TRBJ2-7, with a possible D match to TRBD1 (5 bases). The length of the CDR3 is 14 residues. Germline CDR1 is SGHAT and CDR2 is FQNNGV. Trimming took 5 bases from V and 0 from J, leaving 11 bases between them. The CDR3 protein is CASSHTGYSYEQYF. In DNA form, the CDR3 reads TGTGCCAGCAGCCACACAGGCTACTCCTACGAGCAGTACTTC. Complete variable domain (other parts from reference TRBV11-2 and TRBJ2-7): EAGVAQSPRYKIIEKRQSVAFWCNPISGHATLYWYQQILGQGPKLLIQFQNNGVVDDSQLPKDRFSAERLKGVDSTLKIQPAKLEDSAVYLCASSHTGYSYEQYFGPGTRLTVT.

V gene TRBV27 combines with J gene TRBJ2-1, with D maybe TRBD2 (7 bases). CDR3 length equals 16 residues. Germline lookup yields CDR1 MNHEY and CDR2 SMNVEV (reference sequence). V dropped 2 bases and J dropped 7 bases, with 18 bases sitting between them. CDR3 sequence: CASSLPGYGGPNEQFF. DNA for the CDR3: TGTGCCAGCAGTTTACCGGGCTACGGGGGGCCAAATGAGCAGTTCTTC.

This clonotype has a count of ten or more. This chain connects TRBV6-6 to TRBJ1-1; 8 bases line up with TRBD1. CDR1 is MNHNY and CDR2 is SVGAGI in the germline V gene (reference sequence). With V trimmed by 6 bases and J by 5 bases, 8 bases remained unmatched. The CDR3 totals 14 residues. The chain's CDR3 is CASSRPTGGTEAFF. The CDR3 DNA reads as TGTGCCAGCAGCAGACCAACAGGGGGGACTGAAGCTTTCTTT.

Many counts were recorded for this clonotype. The rearrangement uses TRBV3-1 and TRBJ2-1, with D perhaps TRBD1 or TRBD2 (5 bases each). V was cut by 4 bases and J by 5 bases, with 12 bases left in between. Per germline, CDR1 LGHDT and CDR2 YNNKEL (reference sequence). CDR3 size: 14 residues. CDR3 amino acids: CASSPGPGHNEQFF. The DNA of the CDR3 is TGTGCCAGCAGCCCGGGGCCCGGGCACAATGAGCAGTTCTTC.

The chain uses TRBV20-1 and TRBJ2-3; 10 bases agree with TRBD2. This CDR3 is 16 amino acids long. The ends lost 5 bases at V and 6 bases at J; junction bases unmatched: 14. In germline, CDR1 is DFQATT, CDR2 SNEGSKA (reference sequence). CDR3 in amino acids: CSALTASGSREDTQYF. As DNA, the CDR3 is TGCAGTGCTCTTACGGCTAGCGGGAGTAGGGAGGATACGCAGTATTTT.

There are many counts of this clonotype. This chain joins TRBV12-3 or TRBV12-4 and TRBJ2-6; no clear D gene. The CDR3 runs 13 residues. Trimming left V 3 bases short and J 7 bases short, with 7 bases between. For the CDR3, the DNA is TGTGCCAGCAGTTTGGCCGGTGCCAACGTCCTGACTTTC. Its translation is CASSLAGANVLTF.

This clonotype turned up a few times. This chain uses TRBV6-6 with TRBJ2-3; no firm D call. Germline CDR1 MNHNY, CDR2 SVGAGI (reference sequence). This CDR3 comprises 12 residues. Trimming left V 5 bases short and J 6 bases short, with 9 bases between. CDR3 loop: CASSPTEDTQYF. The CDR3 DNA sequence: TGTGCCAGCAGTCCCACGGAGGATACGCAGTATTTT.

This clonotype was counted at least ten times. The chain employs TRBV18 and TRBJ2-6; 9 nucleotides align to TRBD1. J was trimmed by 0 bases and V by 2 bases; bases with no gene match: 11. CDR3 length: 20 amino acids. Germline CDR1 reads KGHSH; CDR2 reads LQKENI. This CDR3 reads CASSPISQGALNSGANVLTF. The CDR3, as DNA: TGTGCCAGCTCACCAATTTCACAGGGGGCACTTAACTCTGGGGCCAACGTCCTGACTTTC.

This clonotype occurred many times. V gene TRBV6-6 combines with J gene TRBJ2-5; the D is unclear. This CDR3 region has 14 residues. V was clipped by 6 bases and J by 5 bases, with 16 bases between them. Germline CDR1 and CDR2: MNHNY and SVGAGI (reference sequence). CDR3 amino acids: CASSPKTDLETQYF. The CDR3, as DNA: TGTGCCAGCAGCCCCAAAACAGACCTGGAGACCCAGTACTTC.

The DNA of the CDR3 is TGTGCCAGCAGCCAAGATCGGGGCAGGTCAAATGAGCAGTTCTTC. This codes for CASSQDRGRSNEQFF. The V call is TRBV3-1, the J call TRBJ2-1; D possibly matches TRBD1 or TRBD2 (5 bases each). Trimming pared 0 bases from V and 7 bases from J, leaving 13 bases between. This CDR3 comprises 15 residues. The germline V gene has CDR1 LGHDT and CDR2 YNNKEL (reference sequence).